The 32 T cell receptor beta chains reported below all come from one sample, sequenced in a study of T cell changes during pregnancy in multiple sclerosis. Libraries were prepared by immunoSEQ multiplex PCR; TCRdb keeps only in-frame clonotypes and omits some of them. The sample includes fewer than 150,000 clones, about 95% of them seen just once. Sequenced here: peripheral blood, sampled after pregnancy. All receptors come from a female donor with multiple sclerosis, enrolled in a pregnancy study.

The chain joins TRBV28 to TRBJ2-1; 7 nucleotides match TRBD2. The CDR3 is made up of 22 amino acids. Germline V gene data show CDR1 as MDHEN and CDR2 as SYDVKM. V lost 1 base and J lost 6; bases outside the gene matches: 27. CDR3 protein: CASSLLGSWLTGEGLKGNEQFF. The CDR3 nucleotides are TGTGCCAGCAGTTTATTGGGTTCTTGGCTCACGGGGGAGGGCCTTAAAGGCAATGAGCAGTTCTTC.

The CDR3 DNA follows: TGCGCCAGCAGACTAGCGGGAGGACACAATGAGCAGTTCTTC. Translation gives CASRLAGGHNEQFF. The chain links TRBV5-1 to TRBJ2-1; 12 positions agree with TRBD2. CDR1 and CDR2 from the germline V gene are SGHRS and YFSETQ. The ends lost 5 bases at V and 5 bases at J; junction bases unmatched: 2. The CDR3 totals 14 residues. Based on the CDR3 plus reference TRBV5-1 and TRBJ2-1, the full variable domain is KAGVTQTPRYLIKTRGQQVTLSCSPISGHRSVSWYQQTPGQGLQFLFEYFSETQRNKGNFPGRFSGRQFSNSRSEMNVSTLELGDSALYLCASRLAGGHNEQFFGPGTRLTVL.

This clone was counted a single time. The chain joins TRBV7-2 to TRBJ2-1; D may be TRBD2 (5 bases). Deletions cut 2 bases from V and 6 bases from J, with 20 bases between. Germline V gives CDR1 SGHTA, CDR2 FQGNSA. The CDR3 covers 17 residues. CDR3 region: CASSLPTRLSVSNEQFF. The DNA for the CDR3 is TGTGCCAGCAGCTTACCCACTAGACTATCCGTAAGCAATGAGCAGTTCTTC.

The rearrangement uses TRBV14 and TRBJ2-5, with TRBD1 matching 9 bases. The germline gives CDR1 SGHDN, CDR2 FVKESK. With 4 bases clipped from V and 2 bases from J, the junction kept 2 bases outside the gene matches. The CDR3 is made up of 14 amino acids. CDR3 region: CASSLGTGQETQYF. CDR3 nucleotides: TGTGCCAGCAGCCTGGGGACAGGGCAAGAGACCCAGTACTTC.

The CDR3 spells CASSEPGGIRYEQYF. CDR3 sequence (DNA): TGTGCCAGCAGTGAACCGGGGGGAATTCGCTACGAGCAGTACTTC. The chain joins TRBV6-1 to TRBJ2-7; 7 bases match TRBD2. The CDR3 contains 15 residues. Germline trimming cut 2 bases from V and 3 bases from J; bases unmatched to any gene: 7. The V gene's germline CDR1 is MNHNS and CDR2 SASEGT.

The chain combines TRBV25-1 with TRBJ2-7, with 8 bases aligning to TRBD1. V was clipped by 4 bases and J by 6 bases; unmatched bases: 8. There are 14 residues in the CDR3. CDR1 and CDR2 (germline): MGHDK, SYGVNS. The CDR3: CASSGVGTGIEQYF. For the CDR3, the DNA is TGTGCCAGCAGTGGGGTTGGGACAGGAATCGAGCAGTACTTC.

The rearrangement links TRBV28 to TRBJ2-1, with 8 bases that match TRBD2. The germline gives CDR1 MDHEN, CDR2 SYDVKM. With 2 bases clipped from V and 5 bases from J, the junction kept 8 bases outside the gene matches. The CDR3 is 16 residues long. The CDR3 DNA sequence: TGTGCCAGCAGTTTAGTTCGGACTAGCCTTAACAATGAGCAGTTCTTC. It encodes CASSLVRTSLNNEQFF.

This chain links TRBV6-5 with TRBJ1-2; the D is unclear. Germline CDR1 and CDR2: MNHEY and SVGAGI. Between the trimmed V and J ends, which lost 6 bases and 7 bases, there was a span of 12 bases. CDR3 length: 12 residues. The CDR3 nucleotides are TGTGCCAGCAGCCCCACCGGACTTGGCTACACCTTC. Amino acids: CASSPTGLGYTF.

V and J are TRBV7-2 and TRBJ2-4, with D perhaps TRBD1 (5 bases). Trimming took 3 bases from V and 4 from J, leaving 13 bases between them. Per the germline V gene, CDR1 is SGHTA and CDR2 is FQGNSA. CDR3 length equals 15 residues. CDR3 amino acids: CASSLSGKGKNIQYF. As DNA, the CDR3 is TGTGCCAGCAGCTTGTCAGGGAAGGGGAAAAACATTCAGTACTTC.

V usage is TRBV2 and J usage is TRBJ1-1; TRBD1 agrees at 7 bases. CDR3 length equals 14 residues. The junction had 11 bases not matched to a gene; V was cut back by 7 bases and J by 6 bases. The germline V gene has CDR1 SNHLY and CDR2 FYNNEI. CDR3 bases: TGTGCCAGCAAAGAGACAGGGACGCTGGCTGAAGCTTTCTTT. This sequence encodes CASKETGTLAEAFF. Drawing the rest from reference TRBV2 and TRBJ1-1, the complete variable domain is EPEVTQTPSHQVTQMGQEVILRCVPISNHLYFYWYRQILGQKVEFLVSFYNNEISEKSEIFDDQFSVERPDGSNFTLKIRSTKLEDSAMYFCASKETGTLAEAFFGQGTRLTVV.

The chain uses TRBV15 and TRBJ1-3, with TRBD1 matching over 9 bases. CDR3 length: 17 residues. The V gene's germline CDR1 is LNHNV and CDR2 YYDKDF (reference sequence). V shed 1 base, J shed 0 bases, and the junction held 4 bases outside the gene matches. The CDR3 loop is CATSRGGQGISGNTIYF. The DNA of the CDR3 is TGTGCCACCAGCAGAGGGGGACAGGGCATCTCTGGAAACACCATATATTTT.

Comment on this clone: The identical CDR3 is also encoded by other nucleotide sequences in the sample. The V and J genes are TRBV5-1 and TRBJ2-6, with a weak D call TRBD1 (6 bases). The ends were cut back, 2 bases at V and 4 bases at J, with 10 bases in the middle. The CDR3 loop spans 15 amino acids. CDR1 is SGHRS and CDR2 is YFSETQ in the germline V gene. CDR3 bases: TGCGCCAGCAGCTTACAGGGTACCGGGGCCAACGTCCTGACTTTC. Protein product: CASSLQGTGANVLTF.

This chain links TRBV14 with TRBJ2-7; perhaps TRBD2 as D (6 bases). CDR3 length: 15 residues. The germline V gene encodes CDR1 SGHDN and CDR2 FVKESK. V lost 5 bases and J lost 2, with 16 bases in between. The CDR3 coding sequence is TGTGCCAGCAGCTTGGGCAGCGGGCCCCCCTACGAGCAGTACTTC. Residues: CASSLGSGPPYEQYF.

This clone showed up just once. The chain combines TRBV5-4 with TRBJ2-2; D remains ambiguous. Germline-derived CDR1 and CDR2 are SGHNT and YYREEE (reference sequence). Deletions cut 0 bases from V and 7 bases from J, with 13 bases between. CDR3 size: 15 residues. The CDR3 protein is CASSLVSGRDGELFF. The CDR3 region has the DNA TGTGCCAGCAGCTTGGTGTCCGGTCGTGACGGGGAGCTGTTTTTT.

V usage is TRBV6-1 and J usage is TRBJ2-1, with 7 positions matching TRBD2. Germline CDR1 and CDR2: MNHNS and SASEGT. The CDR3 spans 15 residues. V was clipped by 4 bases and J by 8 bases; unmatched bases: 11. This CDR3 reads CASSVIRGSFDEQFF. The CDR3 DNA reads as TGTGCCAGCAGTGTGATTCGCGGGAGTTTCGATGAGCAGTTCTTC.

This clone was detected once. The chain combines TRBV27 with TRBJ2-7; TRBD1 might be the D (6 bases). In germline, CDR1 is MNHEY, CDR2 SMNVEV (reference sequence). The CDR3 spans 14 residues. Between the trimmed V and J ends, which lost 5 bases and 5 bases, there was a span of 16 bases. CDR3 sequence: CASSARTVPHEQYF. CDR3 in DNA: TGTGCCAGCAGTGCACGGACAGTCCCGCACGAGCAGTACTTC.

The chain recombines TRBV25-1 with TRBJ2-1, with 8 bases fitting TRBD2. The trim removed 5 bases at V and 4 bases at J, leaving 7 bases unmatched. CDR3 length equals 15 residues. Germline assignment: CDR1 MGHDK and CDR2 SYGVNS. The CDR3 is CASSREREKYNEQFF. The CDR3 DNA is TGTGCCAGCAGTAGAGAGCGGGAGAAATACAATGAGCAGTTCTTC. Using reference TRBV25-1 and TRBJ2-1 for the parts outside the CDR3, the full variable domain is EADIYQTPRYLVIGTGKKITLECSQTMGHDKMYWYQQDPGMELHLIHYSYGVNSTEKGDLSSESTVSRIRTEHFPLTLESARPSHTSQYLCASSREREKYNEQFFGPGTRLTVL.

V usage is TRBV4-2 and J usage is TRBJ2-2; D is perhaps TRBD1 (5 bases). V shed 3 bases and J shed 0 bases, with 14 bases lying between them. The CDR3 spans 17 residues. Germline loops: CDR1 LGHNA, CDR2 YNFKEQ. The CDR3 sequence: CASSQSRQTPNTGELFF. CDR3 coding DNA: TGTGCCAGCAGCCAGTCTCGACAGACGCCGAACACCGGGGAGCTGTTTTTT.

The rearrangement links TRBV6-6 to TRBJ1-5; no firm D call. V lost 7 bases, J lost 6 bases, and 13 bases lay in between. Germline CDR1 reads MNHNY; CDR2 reads SVGAGI (reference sequence). The CDR3 covers 13 residues. CDR3 loop: CASTLTLSQPQHF. The CDR3 bases are TGTGCCAGCACCCTGACACTCTCTCAGCCCCAGCATTTT.

This chain uses TRBV5-4 with TRBJ2-5; D is perhaps TRBD2 (6 bases). The CDR3 length is 15 residues. Germline values: CDR1 SGHNT, CDR2 YYREEE (reference sequence). The V end lost 4 bases, the J end lost 5 bases, and 18 bases lay between the germline ends. The CDR3 loop reads CASSAEAGTGETQYF. The DNA of the CDR3 is TGTGCCAGCAGCGCCGAGGCGGGGACCGGTGAGACCCAGTACTTC.

The chain combines TRBV19 with TRBJ2-5; the D gene is possibly TRBD2 (6 bases). The germline V gene has CDR1 LNHDA and CDR2 SQIVND (reference sequence). This CDR3 is built from 13 residues. The V end was cut by 3 bases, the J end by 14 bases, with 19 bases between. In DNA, the CDR3 is TGTGCCAGTAGTATTCCTTTGGCGGGGCCGCAATACTTC. It specifies CASSIPLAGPQYF.

This clone appeared a single time. The rearrangement links TRBV9 to TRBJ2-7, with a possible D match to TRBD1 (5 bases). Germline V gene sequence: CDR1 SGDLS, CDR2 YYNGEE. V lost 0 bases to trimming and J lost 4 bases, with 11 bases between them. CDR3 length equals 14 residues. CDR3 sequence (DNA): TGTGCCAGCAGCGTAGATCCTAAGGGGTACGAGCAGTACTTC. Translated, it gives CASSVDPKGYEQYF. Full variable domain (outside the CDR3, taken from reference TRBV9 and TRBJ2-7): DSGVTQTPKHLITATGQRVTLRCSPRSGDLSVYWYQQSLDQGLQFLIQYYNGEERAKGNILERFSAQQFPDLHSELNLSSLELGDSALYFCASSVDPKGYEQYFGPGTRLTVT.

V is TRBV7-2 and J is TRBJ2-5, with 7 bases aligning to TRBD2. The CDR3 is 14 residues long. Germline-derived CDR1 and CDR2 are SGHTA and FQGNSA. V lost 5 bases to trimming and J lost 8 bases; unmatched junction nucleotides: 11. CDR3 region: CASSPSGTTDTQYF. The CDR3 DNA reads as TGTGCCAGCAGCCCCTCCGGGACTACGGATACCCAGTACTTC.

This rearrangement joins TRBV5-1 to TRBJ2-4; TRBD2 agrees at 9 bases. There are 17 residues in the CDR3. Germline trimming cut 4 bases from V and 8 bases from J; bases unmatched to any gene: 16. Germline V gives CDR1 SGHRS, CDR2 YFSETQ. The CDR3 spells CASSLDTSGSQGDIQYF. The CDR3 DNA reads TGCGCCAGCAGCCTAGATACTAGCGGGTCCCAAGGGGACATTCAGTACTTC.

The rearrangement links TRBV7-8 to TRBJ1-2; D uncertain. The germline gives CDR1 SGHVS, CDR2 FQNEAQ. This CDR3 is built from 16 residues. V dropped 5 bases and J dropped 4 bases, with 20 bases sitting between them. The CDR3 sequence: CASSKGEREGSYGYTF. Written as DNA, the CDR3 is TGTGCCAGCAGCAAAGGAGAAAGGGAAGGGAGCTATGGCTACACCTTC. Combining the CDR3 with reference TRBV7-8 and TRBJ1-2 gives the whole variable domain GAGVSQSPRYKVAKRGQDVALRCDPISGHVSLFWYQQALGQGPEFLTYFQNEAQLDKSGLPSDRFFAERPEGSVSTLKIQRTQQEDSAVYLCASSKGEREGSYGYTFGSGTRLTVV.

J is TRBJ1-4 and V is TRBV11-3, with TRBD1 as a possible D gene (5 bases). Trimming removed 5 bases from V and 7 bases from J, with 23 bases in between. The germline CDR1 and CDR2 sequences are SGHNT and YENEEA. The CDR3 contains 17 residues. The CDR3, as DNA: TGTGCCAGCAGCCCCGACTTGTCTACAGGTTTCCTTGAAAAACTGTTTTTT. Its translation: CASSPDLSTGFLEKLFF.

Worth noting for this clone: The sample has other DNA sequences that encode this CDR3 too. The V call is TRBV18, the J call TRBJ2-7; TRBD2 aligns across 12 bases. Germline V gene sequence: CDR1 KGHSH, CDR2 LQKENI. V lost 3 bases and J lost 4; bases outside the gene matches: 1. The CDR3 extends over 14 amino acids. The CDR3 DNA reads TGTGCCAGCTCACCTCTAGCGGGAGGGTACGAGCAGTACTTC. It is translated as CASSPLAGGYEQYF.

In this sample, this clone turned up once. V is TRBV19 and J is TRBJ2-1; 10 bases are a match to TRBD1. J was trimmed by 5 bases and V by 7 bases; bases with no gene match: 14. Germline loops: CDR1 LNHDA, CDR2 SQIVND (reference sequence). The CDR3 totals 17 residues. CDR3 DNA: TGTGCCAGTAACGCGGAGACCGGGACAGGGGTGGACAATGAGCAGTTCTTC. This encodes CASNAETGTGVDNEQFF.

The rearrangement joins TRBV2 to TRBJ2-7, with 7 bases matching TRBD2. V shed 5 bases, J shed 0 bases, and the junction held 4 bases outside the gene matches. The CDR3 contains 14 residues. Germline V gives CDR1 SNHLY, CDR2 FYNNEI. CDR3 nucleotides: TGTGCCAGCAGTCCAAGCGGGAACTCCTACGAGCAGTACTTC. Its protein is CASSPSGNSYEQYF.

The rearrangement links TRBV7-2 to TRBJ2-1; 9 positions match TRBD1. The CDR3 runs to 14 residues. Per germline, CDR1 SGHTA and CDR2 FQGNSA. The V and J ends lost 3 bases and 4 bases, in that order; junction bases with no gene match: 1. The CDR3 bases are TGTGCCAGCAGCTTTGGACAGGGGTACAATGAGCAGTTCTTC. Its protein is CASSFGQGYNEQFF.

V usage is TRBV5-1 and J usage is TRBJ2-1; TRBD1 might be the D (5 bases). Per the germline V gene, CDR1 is SGHRS and CDR2 is YFSETQ. CDR3 length: 15 amino acids. Trimming stripped 3 bases from V and 10 bases from J, with 20 bases between. The chain's CDR3 is CASSSRSFGQGEQFF. The CDR3 DNA reads TGCGCCAGCAGCTCAAGATCGTTCGGGCAGGGCGAGCAGTTCTTC.

The J gene is TRBJ2-5, the V gene TRBV9, with D tentatively TRBD1 (6 bases). CDR3 size: 15 residues. Looked up from germline, CDR1 is SGDLS and CDR2 is YYNGEE. V was clipped by 0 bases and J by 5 bases, with 14 bases between them. CDR3 DNA sequence: TGTGCCAGCAGCGTAGGCATGGGGGCCCAGGAGACCCAGTACTTC. Translation gives CASSVGMGAQETQYF.